The 32 T cell receptor beta chains presented below share a single source sample, sequenced in a study of Graves' ophthalmopathy and Graves' hyperthyroidism. Amplification targeted the TCR beta CDR3 regions, with RNA transcripts as the source material. Scientists carried out first-round RT-PCR using HTBI primers and then a second-round multiplex PCR. TCRdb fed the multiplex PCR reads into MiXCR, producing one record per CDR3 protein. In the table there are hundreds of thousands of distinct CDR3 sequences, 22% of which are singletons. Sequencing was performed on peripheral blood. The origin of the receptors is a woman under 30 with stable Graves' hyperthyroidism. Some clones in this sample may be carry-over from other donors' samples.

This clonotype was observed at least ten times. CDR3 amino acids: CASSSDLLGYTF. The CDR3 nucleotides read TGTGCCAGCAGTTCGGACCTCCTTGGCTACACCTTC. The gene calls are TRBV27 and TRBJ1-2; unclear D gene. Trimming took 4 bases from V and 7 from J, leaving 10 bases between them. Germline CDR1 reads MNHEY; CDR2 reads SMNVEV (reference sequence). CDR3 length: 12 residues.

This clonotype has just a few counts. The chain is built from TRBV6-2 or TRBV6-3 and TRBJ1-2; TRBD1 matches at 8 bases. The CDR3 loop spans 13 amino acids. The V gene's germline CDR1 is MNHEY and CDR2 SVGEGT. The V segment lost 0 bases and the J segment 7 bases; nucleotides outside the gene matches: 1. CDR3: CASSYSGQGGYTF. CDR3 sequence (DNA): TGTGCCAGCAGTTACTCAGGACAGGGTGGCTACACCTTC.

This clonotype was seen at least ten times. The chain carries TRBV7-2 and TRBJ2-7, with 10 bases lining up with TRBD2. The ends lost 4 bases at V and 7 bases at J; junction bases unmatched: 7. CDR1 is SGHTA and CDR2 is FQGNSA in the germline V gene. CDR3 length: 14 residues. CDR3 loop: CASSSISGRGEQYF. CDR3 bases: TGTGCCAGCAGCTCTATAAGCGGGAGGGGTGAGCAGTACTTC.

This clonotype showed up many times. The rearrangement uses TRBV14 and TRBJ1-1; 7 bases line up with TRBD1. In germline, CDR1 is SGHDN, CDR2 FVKESK. After removal of 4 bases from V and 1 base from J, the junction contained 12 bases not matched to a gene. This CDR3 spans 17 amino acids. The CDR3 DNA sequence: TGTGCCAGCAGCCCCCAGCGCCTATACAGGGGGAACACTGAAGCTTTCTTT. Its translation is CASSPQRLYRGNTEAFF. The entire variable domain, with the rest obtained from reference TRBV14 and TRBJ1-1, is as follows: EAGVTQFPSHSVIEKGQTVTLRCDPISGHDNLYWYRRVMGKEIKFLLHFVKESKQDESGMPNNRFLAERTGGTYSTLKVQPAELEDSGVYFCASSPQRLYRGNTEAFFGQGTRLTVV.

This chain joins TRBV27 and TRBJ1-5; D gene unclear. This CDR3 contains 13 residues. V was shortened by 3 bases and J by 3 bases, with 6 bases between the two germline ends. CDR1 and CDR2 from the germline V gene are MNHEY and SMNVEV (reference sequence). In nucleotides, the CDR3 is TGTGCCAGCAGTTTCGGATTCAATCAGCCCCAGCATTTT. This encodes CASSFGFNQPQHF.

This clonotype was counted at least ten times. The rearrangement joins TRBV15 to TRBJ2-7; no clear D. There are 11 residues in the CDR3. The germline CDR1 and CDR2 sequences are LNHNV and YYDKDF (reference sequence). Trimming cost V 1 base and J 6 bases, with 4 bases left between them. The CDR3 coding sequence is TGTGCCACCAGCAGAGGTCCCGAGCAGTACTTC. Its translation is CATSRGPEQYF.

This clonotype was observed at least ten times. The chain couples TRBV20-1 to TRBJ1-2, with a possible D match to TRBD1 (5 bases). CDR3 size: 13 residues. Trimming pared 2 bases from V and 6 bases from J, leaving 13 bases between. Germline loops: CDR1 DFQATT, CDR2 SNEGSKA (reference sequence). In DNA form, the CDR3 reads TGCAGTGCTAGAAACAGGATCCTCGATGGCTACACCTTC. It translates to CSARNRILDGYTF.

This clonotype has a count of ten or more. The rearrangement links TRBV12-3 or TRBV12-4 to TRBJ2-7, with D tentatively TRBD1 or TRBD2 (7 bases each). V was shortened by 5 bases and J by 2 bases, with 13 bases between the two germline ends. CDR3 length: 14 amino acids. The CDR3 DNA sequence: TGTGCCAGCAGTACCAGGGGGGGGCCCTACGAGCAGTACTTC. Translating it yields CASSTRGGPYEQYF.

The table lists this clonotype with many counts. This chain joins TRBV11-2 and TRBJ2-5; no clear D. CDR3 length: 15 residues. The germline V and J ends were trimmed by 7 bases and 5 bases, with 20 bases remaining between them. Germline CDR1 and CDR2: SGHAT and FQNNGV. CDR3 loop: CASMATIHIGETQYF. Written as DNA, the CDR3 is TGTGCCAGCATGGCCACCATACATATAGGCGAGACCCAGTACTTC.

This clonotype was seen at least ten times. The chain couples TRBV27 to TRBJ2-5, with D hard to call. CDR1 and CDR2 (germline): MNHEY, SMNVEV (reference sequence). Trimming removed 1 base from V and 5 bases from J, with 8 bases in between. The CDR3 length is 13 residues. CDR3 amino acids: CASSLFDGETQYF. CDR3 nucleotides: TGTGCCAGCAGTTTATTCGATGGGGAGACCCAGTACTTC.

This chain connects TRBV6-1 to TRBJ1-1; 12 bases fit TRBD1. Germline V CDR1 and CDR2: MNHNS, SASEGT. Unmatched junction bases numbered 7, after V lost 6 bases and J lost 5 bases. The CDR3 runs to 15 residues. CDR3 protein: CASRRDRGHQTEAFF. The CDR3 coding sequence is TGTGCCAGCAGGCGGGACAGGGGGCATCAGACTGAAGCTTTCTTT.

This clonotype was counted a few times. Being one base from a much bigger clone, this may be a read error. The CDR3 DNA sequence: TGTGCCAGCAGCTTAGACGTGATAGCGGGCGACACCTTC. It is translated as CASSLDVIAGDTF. The chain employs TRBV7-2 and TRBJ1-2; D remains ambiguous. This CDR3 contains 13 residues. Germline V lookup: CDR1 SGHTA, CDR2 FQGNSA. V dropped 1 base and J dropped 12 bases, with 15 bases sitting between them.

This clonotype was recorded at least ten times. The genes are TRBV20-1 and TRBJ1-5, with TRBD1 as a possible D gene (5 bases). CDR1 and CDR2 from the germline V gene are DFQATT and SNEGSKA (reference sequence). The CDR3 has 15 residues. Trimming stripped 0 bases from V and 9 bases from J, with 18 bases between. Written as DNA, the CDR3 is TGCAGTGCTAGAGACTTTTGGCAGGGCAACTTGCCCCAGCATTTT. This sequence encodes CSARDFWQGNLPQHF.

This clonotype came up a few times. The V gene is TRBV20-1, the J gene TRBJ1-2; D is possibly TRBD1 (5 bases). This CDR3 spans 13 amino acids. The V gene's germline CDR1 is DFQATT and CDR2 SNEGSKA (reference sequence). Trimming shortened V by 6 bases and J by 8 bases, and 19 bases separated the two germline ends. The CDR3 DNA follows: TGCAGTGCCCCCTCAGAGGGGCTCGGGGGCTACACCTTC. It encodes CSAPSEGLGGYTF.

This clonotype was seen only a few times. This chain links TRBV3-1 with TRBJ1-2; D is uncertain. The CDR3 contains 12 residues. Germline values: CDR1 LGHDT, CDR2 YNNKEL (reference sequence). Trimming stripped 3 bases from V and 8 bases from J, with 10 bases between. The CDR3 reads CASSQGRSGYTF. The CDR3 bases are TGTGCCAGCAGCCAGGGCCGGAGCGGCTACACCTTC.

This clonotype was observed many times. The chain joins TRBV6-1 to TRBJ1-1; TRBD1 is a possible D gene (5 bases). CDR1 MNHNS and CDR2 SASEGT come from the germline V gene. This CDR3 is 15 amino acids long. V lost 2 bases to trimming and J lost 6 bases, with 16 bases between them. The chain's CDR3 is CASSESGLMGAEAFF. CDR3 nucleotides: TGTGCCAGCAGTGAATCGGGACTTATGGGGGCTGAAGCTTTCTTT.

J is TRBJ2-5 and V is TRBV7-9; D is undetermined. Germline-derived CDR1 and CDR2 are SEHNR and FQNEAQ (reference sequence). The CDR3 consists of 13 residues. Trimming took off 2 bases at V and 5 bases at J, with 9 bases between the two ends. CDR3 amino acids: CASSLPELETQYF. CDR3 sequence (DNA): TGTGCCAGCAGCTTACCAGAGCTGGAGACCCAGTACTTC.

This clonotype has more than one count but fewer than ten. This chain uses TRBV6-1 with TRBJ1-5; 7 positions agree with TRBD1. Trimming cost V 6 bases and J 3 bases; bases outside gene matches: 14. Germline V lookup: CDR1 MNHNS, CDR2 SASEGT. The CDR3 loop spans 17 amino acids. The CDR3, as DNA: TGTGCCAGCAGCCCGACAGGGACTGTGGGTTCCAATCAGCCCCAGCATTTT. Its protein product is CASSPTGTVGSNQPQHF.

This clonotype was recorded a few times. The chain uses TRBV20-1 and TRBJ1-3; 9 bases line up with TRBD1. This CDR3 contains 18 residues. V trimming: 1 base; J trimming: 0 bases; junction bases outside the gene matches: 10. Per the germline V gene, CDR1 is DFQATT and CDR2 is SNEGSKA (reference sequence). The CDR3: CSARGPRGTGISGNTIYF. CDR3 DNA sequence: TGCAGTGCTAGAGGTCCCCGTGGGACAGGGATCTCTGGAAACACCATATATTTT.

This clonotype was recorded at least ten times. This chain connects TRBV12-3 or TRBV12-4 to TRBJ1-2, with D unclear. Trimming took off 3 bases at V and 8 bases at J, with 7 bases between the two ends. This CDR3 is built from 11 residues. CDR3 nucleotide sequence: TGTGCCAGCAGTTTTGGGAGCGGCTACACCTTC. It yields the protein CASSFGSGYTF.

This clonotype was counted many times. The chain combines TRBV6-5 with TRBJ1-2, with D possibly matching TRBD1 (5 bases). The CDR3 covers 14 residues. Germline V lookup: CDR1 MNHEY, CDR2 SVGAGI. The ends were cut back, 6 bases at V and 2 bases at J, with 13 bases in the middle. Here the CDR3 DNA reads TGTGCCAGCAGAGGGGACGGGCGAAACTATGGCTACACCTTC. Its protein is CASRGDGRNYGYTF.

This clonotype was recorded at least ten times. This rearrangement joins TRBV20-1 to TRBJ2-7; D not certain. Trimming stripped 2 bases from V and 5 bases from J, with 22 bases between. The CDR3 length is 16 residues. In germline, CDR1 is DFQATT, CDR2 SNEGSKA (reference sequence). The CDR3 spells CSARSSDKQFSDEQYF. The CDR3 DNA reads TGCAGTGCTAGATCTTCCGACAAGCAATTCTCTGACGAGCAGTACTTC.

This clonotype has a count of ten or more. The chain joins TRBV27 to TRBJ2-7; D is uncertain. Trimming stripped 6 bases from V and 1 base from J, with 19 bases between. The length of the CDR3 is 16 residues. Per the germline V gene, CDR1 is MNHEY and CDR2 is SMNVEV (reference sequence). The CDR3 bases are TGTGCCAGCAGCCGTTTAGCCCTACATGAATCCTACGAGCAGTACTTC. This translates into CASSRLALHESYEQYF.

The chain has TRBV9 and TRBJ1-2; 9 bases agree with TRBD1. The CDR3 contains 12 residues. The junction had 5 bases not matched to a gene; V was cut back by 6 bases and J by 8 bases. Germline-derived CDR1 and CDR2 are SGDLS and YYNGEE. The CDR3 DNA sequence: TGTGCCAGCACCGGGACAGGGATGGGCTACACCTTC. Protein: CASTGTGMGYTF.

To note about this clonotype: The final CDR3 position lacks the conserved phenylalanine or tryptophan, pointing to a likely read error. CDR3 amino acids: CASSDDRAHEQYL. In DNA, the CDR3 is TGTGCCAGCAGTGACGACAGGGCCCACGAGCAGTACCTC. The chain couples TRBV2 to TRBJ2-7; 7 positions match TRBD1. Per the germline V gene, CDR1 is SNHLY and CDR2 is FYNNEI. V lost 3 bases and J lost 5; bases outside the gene matches: 4. The CDR3 totals 13 residues.

This clonotype was picked up many times. The chain joins TRBV9 to TRBJ2-5, with 10 bases aligning to TRBD2. Per the germline V gene, CDR1 is SGDLS and CDR2 is YYNGEE. This CDR3 comprises 15 residues. V dropped 4 bases and J dropped 4; count of bases not matched to a gene: 7. The CDR3 DNA follows: TGTGCCAGCAGCAAAACTAGCGGGACACGAGAGACCCAGTACTTC. Its protein product is CASSKTSGTRETQYF.

In this sample, this clonotype turned up many times. The gene calls are TRBV12-3 or TRBV12-4 and TRBJ1-5; 8 bases are a match to TRBD1. V lost 2 bases and J lost 2; bases outside the gene matches: 8. The CDR3 is 17 amino acids. CDR3 amino acids: CASSLWAGGAGNQPQHF. The CDR3 DNA sequence: TGTGCCAGCAGTTTATGGGCAGGGGGCGCGGGCAATCAGCCCCAGCATTTT.

The CDR3 sequence: CSVERRAEAFF. CDR3 in DNA: TGCAGCGTTGAAAGGCGCGCTGAAGCTTTCTTT. J is TRBJ1-1 and V is TRBV29-1; no reliable D call. Deletions cut 2 bases from V and 6 bases from J, with 7 bases between. Germline values: CDR1 SQVTM, CDR2 ANQGSEA. The CDR3 consists of 11 residues.

This clonotype was detected ten times or more. This chain connects TRBV29-1 to TRBJ2-2; D may be TRBD1 (7 bases). This CDR3 spans 14 amino acids. Trimming cost V 4 bases and J 5 bases, with 14 bases left between them. The germline V gene has CDR1 SQVTM and CDR2 ANQGSEA. The CDR3 here is CSVGDSGGTGELFF. The CDR3 coding sequence is TGCAGCGTTGGGGACAGTGGGGGGACCGGGGAGCTGTTTTTT.

This clonotype has at least ten counts. The chain recombines TRBV6-1 with TRBJ1-1, with D perhaps matching TRBD1 (5 bases). The CDR3 is 16 amino acids. The germline V and J ends were trimmed by 3 bases and 6 bases, with 20 bases remaining between them. CDR1 and CDR2 (germline): MNHNS, SASEGT. As DNA, the CDR3 is TGTGCCAGCAGTGAGCAATACCGGGGGGTTGGGGCTGAAGCTTTCTTT. This translates into CASSEQYRGVGAEAFF.

The sample holds many counts of this clonotype. The chain couples TRBV20-1 to TRBJ1-2; weak D call: TRBD1 (5 bases). The CDR3 is 12 residues long. Germline CDR1 reads DFQATT; CDR2 reads SNEGSKA (reference sequence). Trimming left V 3 bases short and J 8 bases short, with 13 bases between. This chain's CDR3 is CSARGTSGGYTF. CDR3 DNA: TGCAGTGCTAGGGGGACTTCAGGCGGCTACACCTTC.

This clonotype was counted many times. The chain has TRBV7-2 and TRBJ1-5; D gene unclear. The germline V and J ends were trimmed by 5 bases and 6 bases, with 8 bases remaining between them. The CDR3 contains 12 residues. Germline loops: CDR1 SGHTA, CDR2 FQGNSA. CDR3 bases: TGTGCCAGCAGCATCCTCGGTCAGCCCCAGCATTTT. Amino acid sequence: CASSILGQPQHF.